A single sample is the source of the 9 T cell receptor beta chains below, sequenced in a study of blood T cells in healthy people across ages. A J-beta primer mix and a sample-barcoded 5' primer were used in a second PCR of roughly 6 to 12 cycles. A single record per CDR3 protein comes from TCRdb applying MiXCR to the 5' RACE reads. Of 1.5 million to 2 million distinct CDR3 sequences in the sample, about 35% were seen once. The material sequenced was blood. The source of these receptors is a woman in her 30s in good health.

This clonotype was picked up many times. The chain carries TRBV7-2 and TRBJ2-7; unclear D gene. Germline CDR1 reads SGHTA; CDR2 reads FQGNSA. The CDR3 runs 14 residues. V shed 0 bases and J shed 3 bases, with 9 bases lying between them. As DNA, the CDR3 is TGTGCCAGCAGCTTAGCGGCAGGCGACTACGAGCAGTACTTC. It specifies CASSLAAGDYEQYF.

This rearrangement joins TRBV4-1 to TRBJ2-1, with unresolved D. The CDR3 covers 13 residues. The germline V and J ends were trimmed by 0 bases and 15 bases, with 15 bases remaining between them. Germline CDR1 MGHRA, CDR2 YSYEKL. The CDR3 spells CASSQDLWAPPFF. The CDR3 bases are TGCGCCAGCAGCCAAGATCTATGGGCCCCACCGTTCTTC.

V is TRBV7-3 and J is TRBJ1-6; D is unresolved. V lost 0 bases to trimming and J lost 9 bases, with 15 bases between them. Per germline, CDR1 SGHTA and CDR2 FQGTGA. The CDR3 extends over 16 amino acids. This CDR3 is CASSLTPAGSLSPLHF. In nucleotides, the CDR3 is TGTGCCAGCAGCTTAACCCCGGCGGGGTCGCTTTCACCCCTCCACTTT.

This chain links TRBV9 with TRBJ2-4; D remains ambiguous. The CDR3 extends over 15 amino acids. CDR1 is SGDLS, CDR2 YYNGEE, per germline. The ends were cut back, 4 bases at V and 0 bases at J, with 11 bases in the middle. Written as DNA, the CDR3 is TGTGCCAGCAGCCTATCGACCGGAGCCAAAAACATTCAGTACTTC. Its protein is CASSLSTGAKNIQYF. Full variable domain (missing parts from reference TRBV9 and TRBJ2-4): DSGVTQTPKHLITATGQRVTLRCSPRSGDLSVYWYQQSLDQGLQFLIQYYNGEERAKGNILERFSAQQFPDLHSELNLSSLELGDSALYFCASSLSTGAKNIQYFGAGTRLSVL.

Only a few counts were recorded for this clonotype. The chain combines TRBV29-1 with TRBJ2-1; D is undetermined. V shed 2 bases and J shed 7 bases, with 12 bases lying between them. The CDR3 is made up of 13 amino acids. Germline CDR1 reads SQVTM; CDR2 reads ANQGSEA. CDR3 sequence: CSVETTVGNEQFF. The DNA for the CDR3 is TGCAGCGTTGAAACGACGGTGGGGAATGAGCAGTTCTTC.

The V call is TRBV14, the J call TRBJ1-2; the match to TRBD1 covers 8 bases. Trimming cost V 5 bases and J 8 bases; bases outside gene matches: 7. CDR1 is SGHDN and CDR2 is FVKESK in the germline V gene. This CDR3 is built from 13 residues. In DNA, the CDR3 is TGTGCCAGCAGCGTCGACAGGGGAGACGGCTACACCTTC. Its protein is CASSVDRGDGYTF.

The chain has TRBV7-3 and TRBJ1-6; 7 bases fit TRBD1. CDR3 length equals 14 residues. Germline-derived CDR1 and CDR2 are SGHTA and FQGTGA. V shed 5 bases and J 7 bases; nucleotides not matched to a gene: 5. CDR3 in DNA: TGTGCCAGCAGCGAGGGACAGACGAATTCACCCCTCCACTTT. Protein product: CASSEGQTNSPLHF.

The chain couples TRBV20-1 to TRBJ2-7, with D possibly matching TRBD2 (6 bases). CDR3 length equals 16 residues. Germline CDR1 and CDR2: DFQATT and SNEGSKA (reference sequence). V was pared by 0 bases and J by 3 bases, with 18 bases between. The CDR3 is CSARDRGAGRHYEQYF. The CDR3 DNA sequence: TGCAGTGCTAGAGACCGGGGTGCGGGAAGGCACTACGAGCAGTACTTC.

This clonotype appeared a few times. CDR3 coding DNA: TGTGCCAGCAGCAAAGGGGGGGAGTGGGGCTCCTACGAGCAGTACTTC. Its translation: CASSKGGEWGSYEQYF. The V call is TRBV21-1, the J call TRBJ2-7; TRBD1 is the table's D call, not checked against the DNA. TRBV21-1 is a pseudogene locus. This CDR3 spans 16 amino acids.